These 18 T cell receptor beta chains share one sample of origin, sequenced in a study of read filtering for tumor transcriptome and immune sequencing (dated by TCRdb to about 2020). The sequencer was an Illumina HiSeq 4000. The Immunoverse kit was used to build TCR libraries from roughly 0.4 ug RNA, with molecular barcoded adaptors covering alpha/delta and beta/gamma chains. TCRdb applied fastp at Q25 and MiXCR to the public reads, then kept only in-frame beta chains. All rows with the same CDR3 protein become a single entry with the most common DNA and genes. The sample table lists nearly 60,000 distinct CDR3 sequences, roughly an eighth of them with a count of one. The ten biggest clones cover about a sixth of the sample. Sequencing was performed on a population of CD138-negative cells sorted from bone marrow. The cell subset or site label, as the study defines it: bone marrow mononuclear cells depleted of CD138+ plasma/myeloma cells by negative magnetic selection. The receptors shown here come from a donor at least 40 years old with multiple myeloma.

This clonotype was observed at least ten times. The J gene is TRBJ2-5, the V gene TRBV29-1, with D perhaps given as TRBD1 or TRBD2 (5 bases each). Germline V gives CDR1 SQVTM, CDR2 ANQGSEA. The CDR3 contains 14 residues. V gave up 3 bases and J gave up 1 base, with 12 bases separating them. The CDR3 DNA reads as TGCAGCGTTGACAAGGGGACCTTCCAAGAGACCCAGTACTTC. Residues: CSVDKGTFQETQYF.

This clonotype occurred many times. J is TRBJ1-5 and V is TRBV6-5, with D tentatively TRBD1 (5 bases). The CDR3 has 13 amino acids. CDR1 and CDR2 from the germline V gene are MNHEY and SVGAGI. The V end was cut by 2 bases, the J end by 7 bases, with 9 bases between. In DNA, the CDR3 is TGTGCCAGCAGTTACGGGGGGAGCCAGCCCCAGCATTTT. The encoded protein is CASSYGGSQPQHF.

There are many counts of this clonotype. The rearrangement joins TRBV6-1 to TRBJ1-6, with D unresolved. V was cut by 6 bases and J by 2 bases, with 8 bases left in between. From germline, CDR1 is MNHNS and CDR2 SASEGT. The CDR3 spans 14 residues. CDR3 coding DNA: TGTGCCAGCAGCTCGGGCCCCTATAATTCACCCCTCCACTTT. Protein: CASSSGPYNSPLHF.

This clonotype has a handful of counts. V and J are TRBV2 and TRBJ1-2, with D perhaps matching TRBD1 (6 bases). Trimming shortened V by 7 bases and J by 3 bases, and 15 bases separated the two germline ends. In germline, CDR1 is SNHLY, CDR2 FYNNEI. The CDR3 is made up of 14 amino acids. The CDR3 protein is CASTLDRTYYGYTF. DNA of the CDR3: TGTGCCAGCACCTTGGACAGAACCTACTATGGCTACACCTTC. Drawing the rest from reference TRBV2 and TRBJ1-2, the complete variable domain is EPEVTQTPSHQVTQMGQEVILRCVPISNHLYFYWYRQILGQKVEFLVSFYNNEISEKSEIFDDQFSVERPDGSNFTLKIRSTKLEDSAMYFCASTLDRTYYGYTFGSGTRLTVV.

V and J are TRBV20-1 and TRBJ1-1, with a tentative D call TRBD1 (5 bases). V shed 5 bases and J shed 0 bases, with 19 bases lying between them. Germline assignment: CDR1 DFQATT and CDR2 SNEGSKA (reference sequence). There are 16 residues in the CDR3. CDR3 sequence: CSASLAGGRMNTEAFF. CDR3 coding DNA: TGCAGTGCTTCCCTAGCCGGGGGGAGAATGAACACTGAAGCTTTCTTT.

Comment on this clonotype: This may be a read error: a much more frequent sequence differs by one nucleotide. CDR3 in DNA: TGTGCCGGCAGTTTGCGGAACACTGAAGCTTTCTTT. Translated: CAGSLRNTEAFF. The chain recombines TRBV12-3 or TRBV12-4 with TRBJ1-1; no clear D gene. The CDR3 has 12 amino acids.

At least ten counts were recorded for this clonotype. The chain uses TRBV20-1 and TRBJ1-4; D possibly corresponds to TRBD1 (5 bases). V shed 5 bases and J shed 6 bases, with 19 bases lying between them. This CDR3 region has 15 residues. Germline V lookup: CDR1 DFQATT, CDR2 SNEGSKA (reference sequence). CDR3 loop: CSAEHLGTLDEKLFF. The CDR3 DNA sequence: TGCAGTGCTGAACATCTCGGGACCCTCGATGAAAAACTGTTTTTT.

This clonotype was observed a few times. Its ends do not fully match the called genes, so a read error is possible. The chain couples TRBV20-1 to TRBJ2-1; TRBD2 matches 7 bases. The CDR3 is 14 residues long. Looked up from germline, CDR1 is DFQATT and CDR2 is SNEGSKA (reference sequence). The CDR3 bases are TGCAGTGCCTTGGGGGGGTCCTCCTACAATGAGCAGTGCTTC. This sequence encodes CSALGGSSYNEQCF.

The V call is TRBV5-1, the J call TRBJ2-5; TRBD2 agrees at 8 bases. The trim removed 2 bases at V and 3 bases at J, leaving 9 bases unmatched. The CDR3 length is 16 residues. Germline V gene data show CDR1 as SGHRS and CDR2 as YFSETQ. In DNA form, the CDR3 reads TGCGCCAGCAGCTTTACACCCGGGGGGGCCGAAGAGACCCAGTACTTC. Its translation is CASSFTPGGAEETQYF.

This clonotype was recorded a few times. Germline and junction disagree at one end, which may indicate a read error. The V call is TRBV11-2, the J call TRBJ2-3; perhaps TRBD2 as D (6 bases). In germline, CDR1 is SGHAT, CDR2 FQNNGV. The CDR3 length is 15 residues. CDR3 coding DNA: TGTGCCAGCAGCTCGACTAGGTCCCCCACAGATACGCGGTATTTT. Translation: CASSSTRSPTDTRYF.

This clonotype was observed many times. The rearrangement joins TRBV29-1 to TRBJ1-5; D perhaps matches TRBD1 (5 bases). Trimming stripped 4 bases from V and 5 bases from J, with 9 bases between. The CDR3 runs to 12 residues. Germline CDR1 reads SQVTM; CDR2 reads ANQGSEA. For the CDR3, the DNA is TGCAGCGTTGCCGACAGCGATCAGCCCCAGCATTTT. This gives the protein CSVADSDQPQHF.

A word on this clonotype: It may be a read error: a sequence one base away is much more abundant. Because it lacks the conserved phenylalanine or tryptophan at the end, this CDR3 is likely a read error. As DNA, the CDR3 is TGCAGCGTTCAAAAGCACGGAGATACGCAGTATCTT. It specifies CSVQKHGDTQYL. The genes are TRBV29-1 and TRBJ2-3; D remains ambiguous. V shed 5 bases and J shed 5 bases, with 11 bases lying between them. The CDR3 is made up of 12 amino acids. The germline gives CDR1 SQVTM, CDR2 ANQGSEA.

The table lists this clonotype with many counts. This chain uses TRBV5-1 with TRBJ2-2, with 7 bases lining up with TRBD1. This CDR3 has 15 amino acids. The ends lost 0 bases at V and 3 bases at J; junction bases unmatched: 2. CDR1 SGHRS and CDR2 YFSETQ come from the germline V gene. DNA for the CDR3: TGCGCCAGCAGCTTGGTTGGACAGGACACCGGGGAGCTGTTTTTT. Translation: CASSLVGQDTGELFF.

This clonotype was seen at least ten times. The chain is built from TRBV14 and TRBJ1-4; 10 bases match TRBD1. Trimming took 5 bases from V and 8 from J; bases not matched to a gene: 14. Germline lookup yields CDR1 SGHDN and CDR2 FVKESK. There are 17 residues in the CDR3. The CDR3, as DNA: TGTGCCAGCAGCGCCGGGACAGGGGTATGGGTCGGCGAAAAACTGTTTTTT. Protein: CASSAGTGVWVGEKLFF. Full variable domain (missing parts from reference TRBV14 and TRBJ1-4): EAGVTQFPSHSVIEKGQTVTLRCDPISGHDNLYWYRRVMGKEIKFLLHFVKESKQDESGMPNNRFLAERTGGTYSTLKVQPAELEDSGVYFCASSAGTGVWVGEKLFFGSGTQLSVL.

This clonotype was counted ten times or more. The chain is built from TRBV7-3 and TRBJ2-2; D is unresolved. Trimming stripped 5 bases from V and 0 bases from J, with 7 bases between. Germline values: CDR1 SGHTA, CDR2 FQGTGA. The CDR3 is 14 amino acids. The CDR3 region has the DNA TGTGCCAGCAGCGGTCAAGCGAACACCGGGGAGCTGTTTTTT. Translation: CASSGQANTGELFF.

This clonotype was observed a few times. Lacking the conserved final phenylalanine or tryptophan, this CDR3 likely reflects a read error. This chain uses TRBV5-1 with TRBJ2-4; a weak D match, TRBD2 (5 bases). The germline V gene has CDR1 SGHRS and CDR2 YFSETQ. The CDR3 extends over 15 amino acids. V was pared by 2 bases and J by 1 base, with 10 bases between. The CDR3 nucleotides are TGCGCCAGCAGCTTATTCGGGGAGGCCAAAAACATTCAGTACCTC. Its translation: CASSLFGEAKNIQYL.

This clonotype occurred many times. V usage is TRBV29-1 and J usage is TRBJ1-2; D is undetermined. The CDR3 covers 12 residues. Germline CDR1 is SQVTM and CDR2 is ANQGSEA. Trimming shortened V by 3 bases and J by 2 bases, and 7 bases separated the two germline ends. This chain's CDR3 is CSVEARNYGYTF. CDR3 coding DNA: TGCAGCGTTGAGGCCAGGAACTATGGCTACACCTTC. Drawing the rest from reference TRBV29-1 and TRBJ1-2, the complete variable domain is SAVISQKPSRDICQRGTSLTIQCQVDSQVTMMFWYRQQPGQSLTLIATANQGSEATYESGFVIDKFPISRPNLTFSTLTVSNMSPEDSSIYLCSVEARNYGYTFGSGTRLTVV.

This clonotype was seen at least ten times. J is TRBJ1-1 and V is TRBV27, with 9 positions matching TRBD1. Trimming at V came to 1 base and at J to 10 bases, leaving 10 bases not matched to a gene. Germline V gives CDR1 MNHEY, CDR2 SMNVEV (reference sequence). CDR3 length: 15 amino acids. For the CDR3, the DNA is TGTGCCAGCAGTTTATTACCGACAGGGGGTGGGGGAGCTTTCTTT. Encoded protein: CASSLLPTGGGGAFF.